The next 24 T cell receptor beta chains were all read from a single sample in a study of blood T cell repertoires in COVID-19. Clones were sequenced by immunoSEQ multiplex PCR, and TCRdb holds only the in-frame ones, with some missing. The sample holds 150,000 to 200,000 clones, about 86% seen once. The sequencing sample was made of peripheral blood. The receptors derive from a man in his 60s with acute or convalescent COVID-19.

This chain joins TRBV27 and TRBJ1-1; tentatively, D is TRBD1 (5 bases). The CDR3 extends over 18 amino acids. Trimming removed 3 bases from V and 1 base from J, with 21 bases in between. Germline loops: CDR1 MNHEY, CDR2 SMNVEV (reference sequence). The CDR3 is CASSLRRGWGERNTEAFF. CDR3 nucleotide sequence: TGTGCCAGCAGTTTGCGTCGAGGTTGGGGGGAAAGGAACACTGAAGCTTTCTTT.

The genes are TRBV15 and TRBJ2-7, with D maybe TRBD2 (6 bases). The CDR3 covers 13 residues. V lost 3 bases to trimming and J lost 4 bases, with 10 bases between them. The germline V gene has CDR1 LNHNV and CDR2 YYDKDF (reference sequence). This CDR3 reads CATSRGDFYEQYF. CDR3 DNA sequence: TGTGCCACCAGCAGGGGGGACTTTTACGAGCAGTACTTC. Full variable domain (missing parts from reference TRBV15 and TRBJ2-7): DAMVIQNPRYQVTQFGKPVTLSCSQTLNHNVMYWYQQKSSQAPKLLFHYYDKDFNNEADTPDNFQSRRPNTSFCFLDIRSPGLGDTAMYLCATSRGDFYEQYFGPGTRLTVT.

V gene TRBV5-4 combines with J gene TRBJ2-5; 7 nucleotides align to TRBD2. Germline V gene sequence: CDR1 SGHNT, CDR2 YYREEE (reference sequence). This CDR3 has 17 amino acids. The V segment lost 2 bases and the J segment 4 bases; nucleotides outside the gene matches: 14. This CDR3 reads CASSFKLREVSVETQYF. The CDR3 coding sequence is TGTGCCAGCAGCTTCAAGTTACGGGAGGTCTCTGTAGAGACCCAGTACTTC.

The chain is built from TRBV28 and TRBJ1-5, with 10 bases fitting TRBD1. The germline CDR1 and CDR2 sequences are MDHEN and SYDVKM. After removal of 2 bases from V and 2 bases from J, the junction contained 3 bases not matched to a gene. The CDR3 totals 16 residues. The CDR3 loop reads CASSLGTGDGNQPQHF. CDR3 DNA sequence: TGTGCCAGCAGTTTAGGGACAGGGGACGGCAATCAGCCCCAGCATTTT.

This clone was observed a single time. The V call is TRBV6-1, the J call TRBJ1-2; no definite D call. The CDR3 has 13 residues. The V gene lost 2 bases and the J gene lost 6 bases, with 10 bases spanning the gap. Germline values: CDR1 MNHNS, CDR2 SASEGT. The CDR3 DNA reads TGTGCCAGCAGTGAAATCGGGAAGGATGGCTACACCTTC. Translation gives CASSEIGKDGYTF.

The rearrangement joins TRBV11-3 to TRBJ1-1; 7 bases agree with TRBD1. The CDR3 runs to 15 residues. V shed 1 base, J shed 8 bases, and the junction held 10 bases outside the gene matches. The V gene's germline CDR1 is SGHNT and CDR2 YENEEA. The CDR3 loop reads CASSLGQGSGAEAFF. The CDR3 DNA reads TGTGCCAGCAGCTTAGGACAGGGTTCTGGCGCCGAAGCTTTCTTT. Looking up the rest from reference TRBV11-3 and TRBJ1-1 gives the full variable domain: EAGVVQSPRYKIIEKKQPVAFWCNPISGHNTLYWYLQNLGQGPELLIRYENEEAVDDSQLPKDRFSAERLKGVDSTLKIQPAELGDSAVYLCASSLGQGSGAEAFFGQGTRLTVV.

The chain joins TRBV5-1 to TRBJ1-4; tentatively, D is TRBD1 (5 bases). The CDR3 consists of 16 residues. Between the trimmed V and J ends, which lost 1 base and 8 bases, there was a span of 18 bases. Germline V CDR1 and CDR2: SGHRS, YFSETQ. The CDR3 is CASSLSPRRVDEKLFF. As DNA, the CDR3 is TGCGCCAGCAGCTTGTCACCTCGCAGGGTAGACGAAAAACTGTTTTTT.

The chain has TRBV5-1 and TRBJ2-7; D gene unclear. V lost 0 bases and J lost 0, with 7 bases in between. The V gene's germline CDR1 is SGHRS and CDR2 YFSETQ. This CDR3 spans 14 amino acids. Here the CDR3 reads CASSLGGDSYEQYF. Written as DNA, the CDR3 is TGCGCCAGCAGCTTGGGAGGCGACTCCTACGAGCAGTACTTC.

The chain joins TRBV5-1 to TRBJ2-5, with TRBD1 matching over 8 bases. Germline CDR1 is SGHRS and CDR2 is YFSETQ. The J segment lost 2 bases and the V segment lost 4 bases, leaving 7 bases of the junction unmatched. CDR3 length: 15 amino acids. The CDR3 spells CASSPGTGGQETQYF. CDR3 sequence (DNA): TGCGCCAGCAGCCCGGGGACAGGAGGACAAGAGACCCAGTACTTC.

For this clone: Compared with germline, one end of the junction differs, possibly owing to a read error. The chain recombines TRBV2 with TRBJ2-1; 8 positions match TRBD1. The germline V gene encodes CDR1 SNHLY and CDR2 FYNNEI. The CDR3 extends over 13 amino acids. For the CDR3, the DNA is TGTGCCAACAGTGAGGACAGGGTCAATGAGCAGTTCTTC. Translating it yields CANSEDRVNEQFF.

The rearrangement uses TRBV11-2 and TRBJ2-5, with TRBD1 as a possible D gene (6 bases). The CDR3 is 14 residues long. The germline V and J ends were trimmed by 5 bases and 0 bases, with 10 bases remaining between them. Looked up from germline, CDR1 is SGHAT and CDR2 is FQNNGV. The CDR3 region is CASSQGTNQETQYF. The CDR3 nucleotides read TGTGCCAGCAGCCAAGGGACAAACCAAGAGACCCAGTACTTC.

This chain joins TRBV19 and TRBJ1-3; 7 bases fit TRBD1. V lost 6 bases and J lost 0; bases outside the gene matches: 5. Germline CDR1 LNHDA, CDR2 SQIVND (reference sequence). The CDR3 totals 15 residues. The CDR3 here is CASRQGDHSGNTIYF. DNA of the CDR3: TGTGCCAGTAGGCAGGGGGATCACTCTGGAAACACCATATATTTT. Together with reference TRBV19 and TRBJ1-3, the CDR3 gives the full variable domain: DGGITQSPKYLFRKEGQNVTLSCEQNLNHDAMYWYRQDPGQGLRLIYYSQIVNDFQKGDIAEGYSVSREKKESFPLTVTSAQKNPTAFYLCASRQGDHSGNTIYFGEGSWLTVV.

In regard to this clone: The same CDR3 is also encoded by other DNA sequences in this sample. This chain joins TRBV10-3 and TRBJ1-1, with D maybe TRBD1 (5 bases). Trimming pared 0 bases from V and 4 bases from J, leaving 9 bases between. This CDR3 contains 14 residues. From germline, CDR1 is ENHRY and CDR2 SYGVKD. Written as DNA, the CDR3 is TGTGCCATCAGTGAGTCGACGGGGGGCACTGAAGCTTTCTTT. Residues: CAISESTGGTEAFF.

The chain recombines TRBV28 with TRBJ1-6; D is uncertain. Trimming shortened V by 5 bases and J by 5 bases, and 10 bases separated the two germline ends. The CDR3 totals 14 residues. The germline CDR1 and CDR2 sequences are MDHEN and SYDVKM. The CDR3 region is CASSNGVNNSPLHF. CDR3 nucleotides: TGTGCCAGCAGTAACGGGGTAAATAATTCACCCCTCCACTTT.

The V call is TRBV6-5, the J call TRBJ1-4; no clear D gene. The V and J ends lost 6 bases and 8 bases respectively, with 13 bases between them. CDR1 and CDR2 from the germline V gene are MNHEY and SVGAGI. This CDR3 contains 13 residues. The CDR3 region is CASRAAASEKLFF. For the CDR3, the DNA is TGTGCCAGCAGGGCCGCGGCCAGCGAAAAACTGTTTTTT.

This clone was seen a handful of times. The chain combines TRBV13 with TRBJ2-3, with D possibly TRBD2 on 5 matching bases. The V gene lost 5 bases and the J gene lost 4 bases, with 16 bases spanning the gap. The CDR3 sequence is 15 residues long. Germline assignment: CDR1 PRHDT and CDR2 FYEKMQ (reference sequence). The DNA of the CDR3 is TGTGCCAGCAGCCCCGTAAGTCCGCGGGCAGATACGCAGTATTTT. This translates into CASSPVSPRADTQYF.

The chain is built from TRBV5-4 and TRBJ2-5; 8 bases align to TRBD1. Trimming removed 4 bases from V and 5 bases from J; junction bases left unmatched: 10. The germline gives CDR1 SGHNT, CDR2 YYREEE (reference sequence). CDR3 length equals 15 residues. CDR3 in DNA: TGTGCCAGCAGCCCCCGGGGACAGGCGGCGGAGACCCAGTACTTC. As protein: CASSPRGQAAETQYF.

V and J are TRBV28 and TRBJ1-1, with 7 bases that match TRBD1. V trimming: 8 bases; J trimming: 4 bases; junction bases outside the gene matches: 7. CDR3 length: 13 amino acids. CDR1 MDHEN and CDR2 SYDVKM come from the germline V gene. DNA for the CDR3: TGTGCCAGCGTGGACAGGTCCAGCACTGAAGCTTTCTTT. This encodes CASVDRSSTEAFF.

V gene TRBV6-6 combines with J gene TRBJ1-2; D remains ambiguous. The length of the CDR3 is 13 residues. Germline V CDR1 and CDR2: MNHNY, SVGAGI (reference sequence). V dropped 1 base and J dropped 3 bases, with 6 bases sitting between them. This chain's CDR3 is CASSYYEDYGYTF. The CDR3 DNA reads as TGTGCCAGCAGTTACTACGAGGACTATGGCTACACCTTC.

Of note for this clone: The junction departs from the called germline gene at one end, perhaps through a read error. V gene TRBV10-2 combines with J gene TRBJ2-3; no clear D gene. The germline V gene encodes CDR1 WSHSY and CDR2 SAAADI. The CDR3 loop spans 11 amino acids. The CDR3 sequence: CASNSRDTQYF. The DNA for the CDR3 is TGCGCCAGCAATAGCAGAGATACGCAGTATTTT.

The V gene is TRBV5-1, the J gene TRBJ1-2, with D unclear. CDR3 length: 14 residues. With 7 bases removed from V and 4 bases from J, the gap between germline ends came to 17 bases. Looked up from germline, CDR1 is SGHRS and CDR2 is YFSETQ. CDR3 sequence reads: CASRPTGSSYGYTF. CDR3 sequence (DNA): TGCGCCAGCCGCCCGACTGGTTCATCCTATGGCTACACCTTC.

The V call is TRBV6-5, the J call TRBJ1-1, with D possibly matching TRBD1 (5 bases). CDR3 size: 11 residues. Per germline, CDR1 MNHEY and CDR2 SVGAGI. Trimming removed 2 bases at V and 11 bases at J, with 9 bases between. CDR3 region: CASSYRGLAFF. For the CDR3, the DNA is TGTGCCAGCAGTTACCGGGGGTTGGCTTTCTTT.

The CDR3, as DNA: TGTGCCAGCACCCGGAGGGTGGGACAGCCCCAGCATTTT. Translation: CASTRRVGQPQHF. The chain carries TRBV28 and TRBJ1-5; D not certain. V shed 7 bases and J shed 7 bases, with 14 bases lying between them. In germline, CDR1 is MDHEN, CDR2 SYDVKM. The CDR3 totals 13 residues. The whole variable domain, filled in from reference TRBV28 and TRBJ1-5, reads DVKVTQSSRYLVKRTGEKVFLECVQDMDHENMFWYRQDPGLGLRLIYFSYDVKMKEKGDIPEGYSVSREKKERFSLILESASTNQTSMYLCASTRRVGQPQHFGDGTRLSIL.

The V call is TRBV11-3, the J call TRBJ2-7, with 13 bases lining up with TRBD2. Germline V lookup: CDR1 SGHNT, CDR2 YENEEA. The CDR3 contains 15 residues. V gave up 4 bases and J gave up 1 base; unmatched junction bases: 1. CDR3 sequence (DNA): TGTGCCAGCAGCTGGGGACTAGCGGGATCCTACGAGCAGTACTTC. Protein product: CASSWGLAGSYEQYF.